This T cell receptor (beta chain) was identified during a study of Tregs in tolerant kidney transplant recipients. General study points: The small number of patients limits these findings pending further validation. Expanding Tregs on activated donor B cells appeared to best identify donor-specific TCRbeta clones.

Produced via immunoSEQ multiplex PCR; TCRdb's table is partial and in-frame only. Among about 20,000 clones listed, 80% to 90% were seen once. In regard to this clone: As yet, its antigen is unknown.

The sample consisted of Tregs from blood. The clonotype comes from a human donor in good health.

The CDR3 DNA reads TGTGCCAGCAGTGTTTCGGGACAGGGCTACGAGCAGTACTTC. Amino acids: CASSVSGQGYEQYF. V usage is TRBV25-1 and J usage is TRBJ2-7; 9 nucleotides align to TRBD1. With 4 bases clipped from V and 3 bases from J, the junction kept 4 bases outside the gene matches. This CDR3 has 14 amino acids. The germline V gene has CDR1 MGHDK and CDR2 SYGVNS.